Below are 18 T cell receptor beta chains sequenced from a single sample in a study of T cell clonotyping in hematopoietic cell transplantation. Sequencing used immunoSEQ multiplex PCR; TCRdb keeps in-frame clones, though not all of them. The repertoire includes about 7,700 clones, roughly 94% of them detected once, and 1.3% sits in the top ten. Material: peripheral blood mononuclear cells, obtained 30 days after allogeneic stem cell transplant. These TCRs come from a male patient aged 60 to 75 who had an allogeneic stem cell transplant from an unrelated donor, so T cells may come from the graft donor. Some clones in this sample may be carry-over from other donors' samples.

V usage is TRBV28 and J usage is TRBJ1-2, with 8 positions matching TRBD1. The V gene's germline CDR1 is MDHEN and CDR2 SYDVKM. The V segment lost 2 bases and the J segment 8 bases; nucleotides outside the gene matches: 4. This CDR3 is 13 amino acids long. The CDR3 nucleotides read TGTGCCAGCAGTTTAGAGGACAGGGCGGGCTACACCTTC. Translated, it gives CASSLEDRAGYTF.

The chain couples TRBV5-1 to TRBJ1-2; 8 bases agree with TRBD1. After removal of 4 bases from V and 3 bases from J, the junction contained 11 bases not matched to a gene. The CDR3 has 16 amino acids. CDR1 and CDR2 from the germline V gene are SGHRS and YFSETQ. The CDR3 nucleotides are TGCGCCAGCAGCGAAACTCCCGGGACAGGATACTATGGCTACACCTTC. Translating gives CASSETPGTGYYGYTF.

The chain has TRBV6-1 and TRBJ1-1, with D possibly being TRBD1 (6 bases). V lost 5 bases, J lost 3 bases, and 13 bases lay in between. The CDR3 runs to 14 residues. Germline V gives CDR1 MNHNS, CDR2 SASEGT. The DNA for the CDR3 is TGTGCCAGCAGTCCGGGAGGGGGGTACACTGAAGCTTTCTTT. Residues: CASSPGGGYTEAFF.

V gene TRBV5-4 combines with J gene TRBJ1-2; no firm D call. Per germline, CDR1 SGHNT and CDR2 YYREEE (reference sequence). Trimming cost V 4 bases and J 2 bases, with 9 bases left between them. The CDR3 has 13 amino acids. The CDR3 loop is CASSPALNYGYTF. The CDR3 DNA follows: TGTGCCAGCAGCCCGGCCCTAAACTATGGCTACACCTTC.

The gene calls are TRBV29-1 and TRBJ2-5; D uncertain. Per the germline V gene, CDR1 is SQVTM and CDR2 is ANQGSEA. CDR3 size: 14 residues. Trimming removed 7 bases from V and 4 bases from J, with 19 bases in between. CDR3 DNA sequence: TGCAGCGCTCGACGGGCCCCCAGAGGAGAGACCCAGTACTTC. This sequence encodes CSARRAPRGETQYF.

This chain joins TRBV25-1 and TRBJ2-7, with a possible D match to TRBD2 (6 bases). In germline, CDR1 is MGHDK, CDR2 SYGVNS. The CDR3 has 13 residues. The ends were cut back, 6 bases at V and 2 bases at J, with 11 bases in the middle. The CDR3 sequence is CASRDYRTYEQYF. The DNA for the CDR3 is TGTGCCAGCAGGGACTACCGTACCTACGAGCAGTACTTC.

This clone was seen once. The rearrangement joins TRBV5-1 to TRBJ1-5; weak D call: TRBD1 (5 bases). In germline, CDR1 is SGHRS, CDR2 YFSETQ. The CDR3 covers 17 residues. V lost 0 bases, J lost 2 bases, and 15 bases lay in between. The CDR3 sequence is CASSLADRRERNQPQHF. The CDR3 bases are TGCGCCAGCAGCTTGGCCGATCGCAGGGAGCGCAATCAGCCCCAGCATTTT. The full variable domain, rest sourced from reference TRBV5-1 and TRBJ1-5, is KAGVTQTPRYLIKTRGQQVTLSCSPISGHRSVSWYQQTPGQGLQFLFEYFSETQRNKGNFPGRFSGRQFSNSRSEMNVSTLELGDSALYLCASSLADRRERNQPQHFGDGTRLSIL.

This clone was recorded once. This rearrangement joins TRBV25-1 to TRBJ2-1; D not resolved. The V gene lost 8 bases and the J gene lost 8 bases, with 13 bases spanning the gap. Germline V gives CDR1 MGHDK, CDR2 SYGVNS. The CDR3 sequence is 12 residues long. DNA of the CDR3: TGTGCCAGCCGAGCCCAAGCCGATGAGCAGTTCTTC. Translating it yields CASRAQADEQFF.

CDR3 DNA: TGTGCCAGCAGCCCTTCCCGGGACGGCCAAAACTATGGCTACACCTTC. This sequence encodes CASSPSRDGQNYGYTF. The chain uses TRBV4-2 and TRBJ1-2; TRBD1 might be the D (5 bases). The germline CDR1 and CDR2 sequences are LGHNA and YNFKEQ. This CDR3 comprises 16 residues. V was shortened by 4 bases and J by 2 bases, with 17 bases between the two germline ends.

The chain carries TRBV10-2 and TRBJ1-3, with 9 bases matching TRBD1. The CDR3 totals 14 residues. Germline-derived CDR1 and CDR2 are WSHSY and SAAADI. Trimming cost V 3 bases and J 4 bases; bases outside gene matches: 1. The CDR3 loop reads CASSDGTGGNTIYF. As DNA, the CDR3 is TGCGCCAGCAGTGACGGGACAGGGGGAAACACCATATATTTT.

This clone was seen a handful of times. This sequence joins TRBV5-5 and TRBJ1-2; D remains ambiguous. This CDR3 has 14 amino acids. V lost 4 bases and J 5 bases, leaving 15 bases between the germline ends. Per germline, CDR1 SGHKS and CDR2 YYEKEE (reference sequence). DNA of the CDR3: TGTGCCAGCAGCCGGCAGAGGGAGGCGTATGGCTACACCTTC. Translated, it gives CASSRQREAYGYTF.

The chain joins TRBV27 to TRBJ2-1; 10 bases match TRBD2. From germline, CDR1 is MNHEY and CDR2 SMNVEV (reference sequence). The V segment lost 6 bases and the J segment 4 bases; nucleotides outside the gene matches: 3. The CDR3 sequence is 14 residues long. Here the CDR3 reads CASSRTSGYNEQFF. The CDR3 coding sequence is TGTGCCAGCAGCAGGACTAGCGGATACAATGAGCAGTTCTTC.

The chain is built from TRBV2 and TRBJ2-3, with D possibly being TRBD1 (6 bases). V was shortened by 1 base and J by 4 bases, with 12 bases between the two germline ends. This CDR3 spans 15 amino acids. Per the germline V gene, CDR1 is SNHLY and CDR2 is FYNNEI. Written as DNA, the CDR3 is TGTGCCAGCAGTGAAGAGGGGGTAGTCCCAGATACGCAGTATTTT. This codes for CASSEEGVVPDTQYF.

The genes are TRBV28 and TRBJ2-1; TRBD2 is a possible D gene (6 bases). This CDR3 spans 14 amino acids. CDR1 and CDR2 (germline): MDHEN, SYDVKM. Deletions cut 3 bases from V and 10 bases from J, with 16 bases between. CDR3 in amino acids: CASSFGRRRDEQFF. The CDR3 nucleotides are TGTGCCAGCAGTTTTGGTCGTCGGCGGGACGAGCAGTTCTTC.

CDR3 DNA sequence: TGTGCCAGCAGTAGGAAAGGGTTTGTGGGCACTGAAGCTTTCTTT. This encodes CASSRKGFVGTEAFF. The rearrangement joins TRBV28 to TRBJ1-1; no clear D. The germline V gene encodes CDR1 MDHEN and CDR2 SYDVKM. The CDR3 totals 15 residues. V was cut by 5 bases and J by 4 bases, with 17 bases left in between.

The rearrangement uses TRBV4-1 and TRBJ1-2; D is possibly TRBD1 (5 bases). Germline lookup yields CDR1 MGHRA and CDR2 YSYEKL. The V gene lost 0 bases and the J gene lost 4 bases, with 12 bases spanning the gap. The CDR3 runs 15 residues. CDR3 nucleotides: TGCGCCAGCAGCCAAGAGCCGGGGCTCGTCTATGGCTACACCTTC. Translated: CASSQEPGLVYGYTF.

V is TRBV9 and J is TRBJ2-3; D is unresolved. Germline lookup yields CDR1 SGDLS and CDR2 YYNGEE. Trimming took off 0 bases at V and 4 bases at J, with 15 bases between the two ends. The CDR3 is 16 amino acids. CDR3 sequence reads: CASSVDSTLGADTQYF. CDR3 coding DNA: TGTGCCAGCAGCGTAGATTCTACCCTGGGTGCAGATACGCAGTATTTT.

The chain carries TRBV19 and TRBJ1-5; the D is unclear. The V gene's germline CDR1 is LNHDA and CDR2 SQIVND (reference sequence). The V and J ends lost 7 bases and 6 bases respectively, with 13 bases between them. This CDR3 is 13 amino acids long. CDR3 loop: CASTPRGPQPQHF. The CDR3 region has the DNA TGTGCCAGTACCCCGCGAGGGCCTCAGCCCCAGCATTTT.